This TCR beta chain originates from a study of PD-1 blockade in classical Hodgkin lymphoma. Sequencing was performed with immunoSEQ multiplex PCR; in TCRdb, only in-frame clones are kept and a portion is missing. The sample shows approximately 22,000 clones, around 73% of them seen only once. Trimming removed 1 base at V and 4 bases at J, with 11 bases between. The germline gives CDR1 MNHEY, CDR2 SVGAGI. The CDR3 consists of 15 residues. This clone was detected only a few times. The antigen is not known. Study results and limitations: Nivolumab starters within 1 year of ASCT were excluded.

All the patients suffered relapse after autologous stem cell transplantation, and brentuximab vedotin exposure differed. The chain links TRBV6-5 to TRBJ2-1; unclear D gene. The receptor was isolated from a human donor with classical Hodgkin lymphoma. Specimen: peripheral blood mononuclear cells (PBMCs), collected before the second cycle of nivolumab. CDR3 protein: CASSYWSAGYNEQFF. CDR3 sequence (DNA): TGTGCCAGCAGTTACTGGTCAGCCGGGTACAATGAGCAGTTCTTC.